This record looks at one T cell receptor (beta chain) sequence and its context. What antigen it recognizes has not been identified. Base qualities are missing; no much larger clone stands one base away. This sample is drawn from a study of blood T cell repertoires in COVID-19 (dated by TCRdb to about 2020). Describing the broader study: The collaborator samples originated in the United States, Italy and Spain and spanned the acute and convalescent phases of COVID-19. The prospective study material was composed of cDNA or gDNA derived from T cells, B-cell-depleted T cells, or PBMCs. The dataset comprised deeply sampled blood TCRbeta repertoires from subjects exposed to, actively infected with, or recovered from COVID-19. The repertoires were made available in a free public database intended to serve as a resource for research on the immune response to SARS-CoV-2. The samples were drawn from the first 160 participants of the ongoing ImmuneRACE study and from over 950 subjects provided by 6 global collaborators. The sample metadata nearly always contained a de-identified subject ID, COVID-19 status, age in years and sex. HLA class I and class II types, where available, came from metadata supplied by the sample provider rather than from assay-based typing. Points the paper makes about the study in general: How much clinical and demographic metadata was included differed by source and by participant, and the metadata was provided uncurated.

CDR1 SGHDT and CDR2 YYEEEE are derived from the germline V gene. From its cysteine to its phenylalanine, the CDR3 spans 14 amino acids. Only the CDR3 DNA is retained, 42 bases long and in frame from the first base. V loses 4 bases, J loses 4 bases, and the germline ends lie 11 bases apart. A second Seattle source provided samples from volunteer blood donors who had recovered from COVID-19. Whole blood was collected in K2EDTA tubes by collaborating institutions according to the institutions' own protocols. For TCRbeta analysis, collaborators shipped samples in one of three forms: frozen whole blood, isolated PBMCs, or DNA extracted from either of those sample types. TCRbeta CDR3 regions were amplified from genomic DNA using the immunoSEQ Assay, a bias-controlled multiplex PCR. The authors' pipeline ran thus. Within the assay, amplification of reference gene primers was used to estimate how many nucleated cells each sample contained. To quantify the absolute abundance of each unique TCRbeta CDR3 rearrangement, sequence reads were collapsed and filtered. For each sample, productive Simpson clonality was calculated by taking the square root of Simpson's diversity index across productive rearrangements. Drawn from immuneACCESS, this table holds only the in-frame rearrangements with V and J called that TCRdb kept. Clones are partly lost; checked studies trace under half to an unresolved V gene and leave the rest unexplained. Clone size and V and J calls were adopted from that table, with D and trimming inferred from the DNA. The sample includes around 200,000 clones, with 87% observed a single time. The ten largest make up 0.88% of the sample.

This chain is built from TRBV5-6 and TRBJ1-4, with no reliable assignment of the D segment. The receptor comes from a woman aged 18-30 years who had recovered from COVID-19. Sequences were obtained from peripheral blood. Here the CDR3 is given as CASSPAEGNEKLFF. The DNA reads TGTGCCAGCAGCCCGGCGGAGGGTAATGAAAAACTGTTTTTT.